These 7 T cell receptor beta chains were all obtained from the same sample, sequenced in a study of T-cell reconstitution after alpha-beta-depleted transplantation in children. For TCRbeta, the library was prepared with unique molecular identifiers. TCRdb itself ran the PCR reads through MiXCR, one entry per CDR3 protein. The sample consists of some 350,000 distinct CDR3 sequences, around a tenth of them appearing once. This material consisted of PBMCs from the stem cell graft donor, taken from the stem cell graft. The receptors derive from a human donor who donated a stem cell graft to a child with acute lymphoblastic leukemia.

In its sample, this clonotype was seen many times. The rearrangement links TRBV29-1 to TRBJ1-1, with 7 nucleotides matching TRBD1. CDR1 SQVTM and CDR2 ANQGSEA come from the germline V gene. J lost 1 base, V lost 6 bases, and 5 bases had no gene match. This CDR3 comprises 13 residues. In nucleotides, the CDR3 is TGCAGCGTCGACAGGGCCTGGAACACTGAAGCTTTCTTT. As protein: CSVDRAWNTEAFF.

The genes are TRBV6-1 and TRBJ2-4; possible D gene TRBD2, 6 bases. This CDR3 region has 13 residues. Trimming took 7 bases from V and 1 from J, leaving 8 bases between them. Germline CDR1 and CDR2: MNHNS and SASEGT. DNA for the CDR3: TGTGCCAGCAAGGCGGGGGCCAAAAACATTCAGTACTTC. Amino acid sequence: CASKAGAKNIQYF.

This clonotype was seen more than once but under ten times. The rearrangement links TRBV14 to TRBJ2-6; weak D call: TRBD2 (6 bases). Between the trimmed V and J ends, which lost 4 bases and 2 bases, there was a span of 15 bases. Germline lookup yields CDR1 SGHDN and CDR2 FVKESK. This CDR3 region has 17 residues. The CDR3 spells CASSLGGGFAGANVLTF. The CDR3 nucleotides read TGTGCCAGCAGCCTCGGCGGAGGGTTCGCTGGGGCCAACGTCCTGACTTTC.

V usage is TRBV7-2 and J usage is TRBJ2-6; D is ambiguous. CDR1 is SGHTA and CDR2 is FQGNSA in the germline V gene. V was cut by 3 bases and J by 9 bases, with 15 bases left in between. This CDR3 contains 15 residues. The CDR3 nucleotides read TGTGCCAGCAGCTTTGGCCCAGCTGAGGACAACGTCCTGACTTTC. Protein sequence: CASSFGPAEDNVLTF.

Only a few counts were recorded for this clonotype. The V gene is TRBV6-2 or TRBV6-3, the J gene TRBJ2-7; D uncertain. V was trimmed by 7 bases and J by 4 bases, leaving 14 bases between them. This CDR3 is built from 13 residues. In germline, CDR1 is MNHEY, CDR2 SVGEGT. The CDR3 is CASTLRNRYEQYF. The CDR3 nucleotides read TGTGCCAGCACCCTACGGAACCGATACGAGCAGTACTTC.

V and J are TRBV12-3 or TRBV12-4 and TRBJ2-1; 8 bases match TRBD1. The CDR3 sequence is 15 residues long. With V trimmed by 5 bases and J by 6 bases, 9 bases remained unmatched. In DNA, the CDR3 is TGTGCCAGCAGTCCGACAGGGGTCCCGATCAATGAGCAGTTCTTC. Protein sequence: CASSPTGVPINEQFF.

This clonotype was picked up a small number of times. The rearrangement links TRBV7-2 to TRBJ1-5, with D uncertain. The V gene's germline CDR1 is SGHTA and CDR2 FQGNSA. This CDR3 is built from 16 residues. The V end lost 1 base, the J end lost 0 bases, and 10 bases lay between the germline ends. The CDR3 loop reads CASSLGAGYSNQPQHF. The CDR3 nucleotides read TGTGCCAGCAGCTTAGGCGCCGGGTATAGCAATCAGCCCCAGCATTTT.